Following are 8 T cell receptor beta chains from one sample sequenced in a study of blood T cell repertoires in COVID-19. Using immunoSEQ multiplex PCR, the repertoire was profiled, and TCRdb retains in-frame clones only, with some absent. The sample has 150,000 or so clones; roughly 82% are singletons. Material: peripheral blood. These receptors came from a human donor with acute or convalescent COVID-19. The donor label of this sample is uncertain.

The CDR3 is CASRRPAGGWGEAFF. The DNA of the CDR3 is TGTGCCAGCAGACGTCCCGCAGGGGGCTGGGGTGAAGCTTTCTTT. The V call is TRBV7-9, the J call TRBJ1-1, with TRBD1 matching over 8 bases. Trimming took 6 bases from V and 7 from J; bases not matched to a gene: 13. The CDR3 consists of 15 residues. Germline V CDR1 and CDR2: SEHNR, FQNEAQ (reference sequence). Together with reference TRBV7-9 and TRBJ1-1, the CDR3 gives the full variable domain: DTGVSQNPRHKITKRGQNVTFRCDPISEHNRLYWYRQTLGQGPEFLTYFQNEAQLEKSRLLSDRFSAERPKGSFSTLEIQRTEQGDSAMYLCASRRPAGGWGEAFFGQGTRLTVV.

The gene calls are TRBV7-9 and TRBJ1-5; 9 bases are shared with TRBD1. CDR1 and CDR2 from the germline V gene are SEHNR and FQNEAQ (reference sequence). Unmatched junction bases numbered 10, after V lost 4 bases and J lost 6 bases. The CDR3 extends over 16 amino acids. CDR3 sequence: CASSSYLGQGGQPQHF. CDR3 sequence (DNA): TGTGCCAGCAGCTCGTACTTGGGACAGGGAGGTCAGCCCCAGCATTTT.

J is TRBJ1-5 and V is TRBV18; D may be TRBD1 (5 bases). The CDR3 is made up of 16 amino acids. The germline CDR1 and CDR2 sequences are KGHSH and LQKENI. The germline V and J ends were trimmed by 2 bases and 7 bases, with 18 bases remaining between them. The CDR3 region is CASSPAGGVAGQPQHF. DNA of the CDR3: TGTGCCAGCTCACCAGCGGGGGGGGTGGCTGGACAGCCCCAGCATTTT.

This chain connects TRBV5-4 to TRBJ1-1, with TRBD1 matching 9 bases. Germline V lookup: CDR1 SGHNT, CDR2 YYREEE (reference sequence). The ends lost 1 base at V and 1 base at J; junction bases unmatched: 2. The CDR3 has 15 amino acids. CDR3 DNA: TGTGCCAGCAGCTTGCAGGGACAGGGGAACACTGAAGCTTTCTTT. Translation: CASSLQGQGNTEAFF.

V gene TRBV10-3 combines with J gene TRBJ1-5, with 7 bases identical to TRBD1. V trimming: 5 bases; J trimming: 0 bases; junction bases outside the gene matches: 7. CDR1 ENHRY and CDR2 SYGVKD come from the germline V gene. The CDR3 has 16 amino acids. The CDR3 is CAISKPTGHSNQPQHF. In DNA, the CDR3 is TGTGCCATCAGTAAACCGACAGGGCATAGCAATCAGCCCCAGCATTTT.

In the case of this clone: This specimen includes other DNA sequences encoding the same CDR3. The chain has TRBV19 and TRBJ2-2, with 8 positions matching TRBD1. The CDR3 contains 15 residues. With V trimmed by 6 bases and J by 1 base, 4 bases remained unmatched. Germline loops: CDR1 LNHDA, CDR2 SQIVND (reference sequence). The CDR3 nucleotides read TGTGCCAGTAGGGCCGGGACAGGGAACACCGGGGAGCTGTTTTTT. Translated, it gives CASRAGTGNTGELFF.

The rearrangement joins TRBV27 to TRBJ1-5; the match to TRBD1 covers 8 bases. Trimming removed 6 bases from V and 4 bases from J; junction bases left unmatched: 5. Germline-derived CDR1 and CDR2 are MNHEY and SMNVEV (reference sequence). The CDR3 sequence is 14 residues long. The CDR3, as DNA: TGTGCCAGCAGCCTTCGACAGGGGAATCAGCCCCAGCATTTT. Its translation: CASSLRQGNQPQHF.

The rearrangement joins TRBV29-1 to TRBJ1-1, with no clear D. Germline V gene sequence: CDR1 SQVTM, CDR2 ANQGSEA. V gave up 7 bases and J gave up 0 bases, with 12 bases separating them. CDR3 size: 13 residues. CDR3 in DNA: TGCAGCGGGGGTACGAGCATGAACACTGAAGCTTTCTTT. Translating gives CSGGTSMNTEAFF.